This entry lists 21 T cell receptor beta chains sequenced from one sample in a study of blood T cell repertoires in COVID-19. Sequenced by immunoSEQ multiplex PCR; TCRdb stores in-frame clones only, minus some. Here the sample spans some 25,000 clones, roughly nine tenths being singletons. The sequenced sample was peripheral blood. The source is a man aged 70-80 years with acute or convalescent COVID-19.

This clone was detected only once. The chain recombines TRBV4-1 with TRBJ1-2, with unresolved D. The CDR3 is made up of 14 amino acids. CDR1 and CDR2 (germline): MGHRA, YSYEKL. V was shortened by 1 base and J by 1 base, with 7 bases between the two germline ends. CDR3 amino acids: CASSQGGRNYGYTF. CDR3 nucleotide sequence: TGCGCCAGCAGCCAAGGAGGTCGTAACTATGGCTACACCTTC.

The CDR3 nucleotides read TGTGCCAGCAGTGAAGCGTACCCGGGACAGGGGAGATACACCATATATTTT. Translation: CASSEAYPGQGRYTIYF. The J gene is TRBJ1-3, the V gene TRBV6-1; TRBD1 matches at 10 bases. V lost 0 bases and J lost 8; bases outside the gene matches: 10. Germline V lookup: CDR1 MNHNS, CDR2 SASEGT. CDR3 length: 17 residues.

This chain joins TRBV5-4 and TRBJ2-3; 9 bases map to TRBD2. Looked up from germline, CDR1 is SGHNT and CDR2 is YYREEE (reference sequence). This CDR3 has 17 residues. The trim removed 5 bases at V and 1 base at J, leaving 11 bases unmatched. CDR3 DNA sequence: TGTGCCAGCAGTTGGGGAGGAAGCGGGAGGCGCACAGATACGCAGTATTTT. Translation: CASSWGGSGRRTDTQYF.

V is TRBV30 and J is TRBJ2-2; D might be TRBD1 (5 bases). Trimming took off 4 bases at V and 1 base at J, with 13 bases between the two ends. This CDR3 is built from 15 residues. Germline V gene data show CDR1 as GTSNPN and CDR2 as SVGIG (reference sequence). For the CDR3, the DNA is TGTGCCTGGAACCAGGGCGTAGGGAACACCGGGGAGCTGTTTTTT. Translated, it gives CAWNQGVGNTGELFF.

The chain uses TRBV2 and TRBJ1-1; 8 positions agree with TRBD1. With 3 bases clipped from V and 4 bases from J, the junction kept 1 base outside the gene matches. This CDR3 is 13 amino acids long. Germline V CDR1 and CDR2: SNHLY, FYNNEI. The CDR3 region is CASSDQGATEAFF. As DNA, the CDR3 is TGTGCCAGCAGTGATCAGGGGGCCACTGAAGCTTTCTTT. The full variable domain, rest sourced from reference TRBV2 and TRBJ1-1, is EPEVTQTPSHQVTQMGQEVILRCVPISNHLYFYWYRQILGQKVEFLVSFYNNEISEKSEIFDDQFSVERPDGSNFTLKIRSTKLEDSAMYFCASSDQGATEAFFGQGTRLTVV.

This clone has more than one count but fewer than ten. The V and J genes are TRBV19 and TRBJ2-1, with TRBD2 matching over 7 bases. J was trimmed by 8 bases and V by 10 bases; bases with no gene match: 14. The CDR3 sequence is 14 residues long. Per the germline V gene, CDR1 is LNHDA and CDR2 is SQIVND (reference sequence). CDR3 in amino acids: CATQLASRADEQFF. DNA of the CDR3: TGTGCCACCCAACTAGCGTCCAGGGCGGATGAGCAGTTCTTC.

This chain joins TRBV7-3 and TRBJ2-7, with 8 bases lining up with TRBD1. There are 15 residues in the CDR3. Germline-derived CDR1 and CDR2 are SGHTA and FQGTGA. V shed 2 bases, J shed 3 bases, and the junction held 6 bases outside the gene matches. The CDR3 loop reads CASSLGQGPLYEQYF. Written as DNA, the CDR3 is TGTGCCAGCAGCTTAGGACAGGGCCCCCTCTACGAGCAGTACTTC.

The genes are TRBV4-1 and TRBJ1-5, with 10 bases aligning to TRBD1. After removal of 5 bases from V and 3 bases from J, the junction contained 10 bases not matched to a gene. Per germline, CDR1 MGHRA and CDR2 YSYEKL. CDR3 size: 17 residues. The DNA for the CDR3 is TGCGCCAGCAGCACCGGGACAGGGGCCCTCTTCAATCAGCCCCAGCATTTT. Protein sequence: CASSTGTGALFNQPQHF.

CDR3: CASSLQTGGSYEQYF. CDR3 nucleotide sequence: TGTGCCAGCAGTCTACAGACAGGGGGCTCCTACGAGCAGTACTTC. The chain combines TRBV27 with TRBJ2-7, with 9 positions matching TRBD1. Germline V lookup: CDR1 MNHEY, CDR2 SMNVEV (reference sequence). The CDR3 has 15 amino acids. The junction had 5 bases not matched to a gene; V was cut back by 5 bases and J by 0 bases.

V gene TRBV7-3 combines with J gene TRBJ2-7; TRBD1 is a possible D gene (6 bases). This CDR3 comprises 15 residues. Between the trimmed V and J ends, which lost 5 bases and 5 bases, there was a span of 19 bases. Germline-derived CDR1 and CDR2 are SGHTA and FQGTGA. CDR3 residues: CASSPGGVGAHEQYF. The CDR3 DNA sequence: TGTGCCAGCAGCCCTGGAGGCGTGGGGGCCCACGAGCAGTACTTC.

The chain carries TRBV7-8 and TRBJ1-1; D is perhaps TRBD1 (6 bases). CDR1 SGHVS and CDR2 FQNEAQ come from the germline V gene. V lost 3 bases and J 0 bases, leaving 8 bases between the germline ends. This CDR3 is built from 14 residues. CDR3 sequence reads: CASSFGQMNTEAFF. The CDR3 DNA is TGTGCCAGCAGCTTCGGACAGATGAACACTGAAGCTTTCTTT.

V usage is TRBV7-3 and J usage is TRBJ2-1; 10 positions match TRBD2. The germline V gene has CDR1 SGHTA and CDR2 FQGTGA. This CDR3 contains 15 residues. J gave up 9 bases and V 5 bases, and 10 bases lay outside the gene matches. This CDR3 is CASSPGLAEMGEQFF. Here the CDR3 DNA reads TGTGCCAGCAGCCCCGGACTAGCGGAGATGGGTGAGCAGTTCTTC. The whole variable domain, filled in from reference TRBV7-3 and TRBJ2-1, reads GAGVSQTPSNKVTEKGKYVELRCDPISGHTALYWYRQSLGQGPEFLIYFQGTGAADDSGLPNDRFFAVRPEGSVSTLKIQRTERGDSAVYLCASSPGLAEMGEQFFGPGTRLTVL.

The chain couples TRBV6-4 to TRBJ1-5, with D uncertain. With 6 bases removed from V and 3 bases from J, the gap between germline ends came to 12 bases. Germline loops: CDR1 MRHNA, CDR2 SNTAGT. CDR3 length: 14 amino acids. The CDR3 here is CASSPEGANQPQHF. The CDR3 DNA is TGTGCCAGCAGCCCTGAGGGAGCCAATCAGCCCCAGCATTTT.

The chain uses TRBV6-1 and TRBJ1-6; TRBD1 agrees at 7 bases. V lost 1 base to trimming and J lost 0 bases; unmatched junction nucleotides: 6. The length of the CDR3 is 18 residues. CDR1 and CDR2 (germline): MNHNS, SASEGT. In nucleotides, the CDR3 is TGTGCCAGCAGTGAAGGAGGGGACAGAAGCTCCTATAATTCACCCCTCCACTTT. Amino acid sequence: CASSEGGDRSSYNSPLHF.

V is TRBV29-1 and J is TRBJ2-7; 8 positions match TRBD1. The CDR3 has 18 residues. Trimming removed 5 bases from V and 6 bases from J; junction bases left unmatched: 24. In germline, CDR1 is SQVTM, CDR2 ANQGSEA. CDR3 sequence reads: CSVYRRADREVTGCEQYF. The CDR3 DNA sequence: TGCAGCGTTTACCGCCGAGCGGACAGGGAGGTAACGGGTTGCGAGCAGTACTTC.

CDR3 nucleotides: TGTGCCAGCAGCTTAGTGGACAGCCACTCTGGAAACACCATATATTTT. As protein: CASSLVDSHSGNTIYF. The V and J genes are TRBV7-6 and TRBJ1-3, with TRBD1 as a possible D gene (6 bases). Germline CDR1 SGHVS, CDR2 FNYEAQ. CDR3 length: 16 amino acids. V was cut by 1 base and J by 0 bases, with 10 bases left in between.

The gene calls are TRBV14 and TRBJ1-1, with D possibly matching TRBD1 (5 bases). Trimming took 3 bases from V and 5 from J, leaving 13 bases between them. The CDR3 length is 14 residues. CDR1 is SGHDN and CDR2 is FVKESK in the germline V gene. CDR3 coding DNA: TGTGCCAGCAGCCACTTAGACAGCAAGACTGAAGCTTTCTTT. Protein: CASSHLDSKTEAFF.

The chain has TRBV5-6 and TRBJ1-4; tentatively, D is TRBD1 (5 bases). Between the trimmed V and J ends, which lost 0 bases and 0 bases, there was a span of 9 bases. The CDR3 runs 16 residues. CDR1 SGHDT and CDR2 YYEEEE come from the germline V gene. CDR3 protein: CASSLVGGPTNEKLFF. The CDR3 region has the DNA TGTGCCAGCAGCTTGGTGGGGGGACCAACTAATGAAAAACTGTTTTTT.

This clone was picked up one time. The chain employs TRBV16 and TRBJ1-4, with a weak D call TRBD1 (6 bases). The CDR3 is 14 amino acids. Germline lookup yields CDR1 KGHSY and CDR2 FQNENV. V was clipped by 5 bases and J by 5 bases, with 12 bases between them. The CDR3 sequence is CASSAGRGNEKLFF. CDR3 bases: TGTGCCAGCAGCGCCGGGAGGGGGAATGAAAAACTGTTTTTT.

The chain links TRBV5-1 to TRBJ1-2; 8 nucleotides line up with TRBD1. There are 16 residues in the CDR3. CDR1 is SGHRS, CDR2 YFSETQ, per germline. Trimming took 4 bases from V and 4 from J; bases not matched to a gene: 12. The CDR3 DNA reads as TGCGCCAGCAGCCTAAAATCAGGGGGCACCCTCTATGGCTACACCTTC. This encodes CASSLKSGGTLYGYTF.

This clone appeared a single time. This rearrangement joins TRBV5-1 to TRBJ2-1; TRBD1 is a possible D gene (6 bases). Trimming left V 0 bases short and J 9 bases short, with 10 bases between. The CDR3 covers 13 residues. CDR1 and CDR2 (germline): SGHRS, YFSETQ. The CDR3 DNA is TGCGCCAGCAGCTTGGCAGGGGACGGTGAGCAGTTCTTC. Translation: CASSLAGDGEQFF.